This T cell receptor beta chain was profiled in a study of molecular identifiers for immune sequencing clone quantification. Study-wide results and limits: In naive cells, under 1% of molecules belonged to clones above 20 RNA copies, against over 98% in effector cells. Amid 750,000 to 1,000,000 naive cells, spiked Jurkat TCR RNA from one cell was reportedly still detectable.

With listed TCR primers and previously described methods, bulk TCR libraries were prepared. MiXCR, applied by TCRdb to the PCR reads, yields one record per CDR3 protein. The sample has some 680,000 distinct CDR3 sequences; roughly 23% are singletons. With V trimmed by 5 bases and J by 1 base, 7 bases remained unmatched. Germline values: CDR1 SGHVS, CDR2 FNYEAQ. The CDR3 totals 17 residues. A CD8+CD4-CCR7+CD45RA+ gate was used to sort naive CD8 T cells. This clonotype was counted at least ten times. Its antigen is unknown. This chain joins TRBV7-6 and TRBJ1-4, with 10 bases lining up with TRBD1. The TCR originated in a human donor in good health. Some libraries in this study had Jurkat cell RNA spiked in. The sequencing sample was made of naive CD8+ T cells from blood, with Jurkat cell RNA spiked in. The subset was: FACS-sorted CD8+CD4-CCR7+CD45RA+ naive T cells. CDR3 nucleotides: TGTGCCAGCAGCCCCGGGACAGGGGTTTTAACTAATGAAAAACTGTTTTTT. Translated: CASSPGTGVLTNEKLFF. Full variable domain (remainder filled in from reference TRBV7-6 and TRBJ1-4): GAGVSQSPRYKVTKRGQDVALRCDPISGHVSLYWYRQALGQGPEFLTYFNYEAQQDKSGLPNDRFSAERPEGSISTLTIQRTEQRDSAMYRCASSPGTGVLTNEKLFFGSGTQLSVL.